One and the same sample provided the 16 T cell receptor beta chains below, sequenced in a study of tumor-infiltrating lymphocytes in localized non-small cell lung cancer. TCRdb keeps only in-frame clones here, not all; method: immunoSEQ multiplex PCR. The sample has fewer than 15,000 clones; 60% to 80% are singletons. Sequenced input: uninvolved lung tissue not adjacent to the tumor. All receptors come from a human donor with non-small cell lung cancer.

V and J are TRBV11-2 and TRBJ1-2; no definite D call. CDR3 length: 13 residues. V dropped 2 bases and J dropped 2 bases, with 6 bases sitting between them. The germline gives CDR1 SGHAT, CDR2 FQNNGV. CDR3 loop: CASSLQGNYGYTF. In nucleotides, the CDR3 is TGTGCCAGCAGCTTACAAGGGAACTATGGCTACACCTTC.

The V and J genes are TRBV29-1 and TRBJ2-7; D gene ambiguous. V was shortened by 4 bases and J by 3 bases, with 16 bases between the two germline ends. The CDR3 extends over 14 amino acids. Germline assignment: CDR1 SQVTM and CDR2 ANQGSEA. The CDR3 loop is CSVALRAGVYEQYF. The CDR3 coding sequence is TGCAGCGTTGCCTTACGTGCAGGCGTCTACGAGCAGTACTTC.

This chain links TRBV2 with TRBJ2-7, with 10 bases matching TRBD1. The junction had 13 bases not matched to a gene; V was cut back by 2 bases and J by 3 bases. The CDR3 runs to 18 residues. Germline-derived CDR1 and CDR2 are SNHLY and FYNNEI. The CDR3 DNA follows: TGTGCCAGCAGTGAAAGGGGGGGACAGGGGATGAGGAGCTACGAGCAGTACTTC. Its translation: CASSERGGQGMRSYEQYF.

The chain combines TRBV10-3 with TRBJ1-4; maybe TRBD1 (5 bases). The V and J ends lost 11 bases and 2 bases respectively, with 12 bases between them. CDR1 is ENHRY and CDR2 is SYGVKD in the germline V gene. CDR3 length: 13 amino acids. This CDR3 reads CAAHRNTNEKLFF. CDR3 in DNA: TGTGCCGCCCACAGGAACACTAATGAAAAACTGTTTTTT.

CDR3 protein: CASSSGRTEAFF. CDR3 in DNA: TGTGCCAGTAGTAGTGGGCGTACTGAAGCTTTCTTT. This sequence joins TRBV19 and TRBJ1-1, with no clear D. CDR3 length: 12 residues. Germline V gene data show CDR1 as LNHDA and CDR2 as SQIVND (reference sequence). The V and J ends lost 4 bases and 5 bases respectively, with 8 bases between them.

This chain uses TRBV29-1 with TRBJ2-2; D might be TRBD1 or TRBD2, each matching 5 bases. This CDR3 spans 13 amino acids. The V end was cut by 7 bases, the J end by 4 bases, with 13 bases between. Per the germline V gene, CDR1 is SQVTM and CDR2 is ANQGSEA. Here the CDR3 reads CSATRGPTGELFF. CDR3 DNA sequence: TGCAGCGCTACCCGGGGCCCCACCGGGGAGCTGTTTTTT.

The rearrangement uses TRBV6-6 and TRBJ1-4; D possibly corresponds to TRBD1 (5 bases). V was shortened by 5 bases and J by 5 bases, with 12 bases between the two germline ends. CDR3 length: 14 amino acids. CDR1 MNHNY and CDR2 SVGAGI come from the germline V gene (reference sequence). CDR3 in amino acids: CASSRDGSNEKLFF. In DNA form, the CDR3 reads TGTGCCAGCAGTCGGGACGGTTCCAATGAAAAACTGTTTTTT.

The gene calls are TRBV7-8 and TRBJ1-5; D is ambiguous. This CDR3 is built from 15 residues. Germline V gene sequence: CDR1 SGHVS, CDR2 FQNEAQ. With 2 bases removed from V and 5 bases from J, the gap between germline ends came to 13 bases. The CDR3 nucleotides are TGTGCCAGCAGCTTAAACAGAGCTGGGGATCAGCCCCAGCATTTT. Translated, it gives CASSLNRAGDQPQHF.

This chain uses TRBV5-1 with TRBJ2-7; TRBD2 might be the D (6 bases). The CDR3 covers 13 residues. From germline, CDR1 is SGHRS and CDR2 YFSETQ. With 3 bases removed from V and 6 bases from J, the gap between germline ends came to 13 bases. CDR3 loop: CASSWTGDAEQYF. CDR3 DNA: TGCGCCAGCAGCTGGACGGGAGACGCCGAGCAGTACTTC.

The V and J genes are TRBV11-3 and TRBJ1-2; D uncertain. The CDR3 contains 13 residues. V gave up 5 bases and J gave up 7 bases, with 14 bases separating them. Germline loops: CDR1 SGHNT, CDR2 YENEEA. CDR3 sequence (DNA): TGTGCCAGCAGCCCCACTGTCGGGGTTGGCTACACCTTC. Translated, it gives CASSPTVGVGYTF.

This clone was seen just once. V gene TRBV28 combines with J gene TRBJ1-5, with 8 positions matching TRBD1. Trimming cost V 6 bases and J 9 bases; bases outside gene matches: 13. The CDR3 has 15 amino acids. Germline-derived CDR1 and CDR2 are MDHEN and SYDVKM. The CDR3 loop reads CASSEQGERYPPQHF. In DNA form, the CDR3 reads TGTGCCAGCAGCGAACAGGGGGAAAGGTATCCGCCCCAGCATTTT.

The chain recombines TRBV4-1 with TRBJ1-1; TRBD1 aligns across 7 bases. J gave up 6 bases and V 4 bases, and 8 bases lay outside the gene matches. Germline CDR1 MGHRA, CDR2 YSYEKL. CDR3 length equals 14 residues. The CDR3 DNA reads TGCGCCAGCAGCCGACAGGGCCTCGAGGCTGAAGCTTTCTTT. This gives the protein CASSRQGLEAEAFF.

The chain is built from TRBV19 and TRBJ2-1; TRBD2 might be the D (5 bases). Trimming removed 6 bases at V and 4 bases at J, with 16 bases between. Germline V gives CDR1 LNHDA, CDR2 SQIVND (reference sequence). The CDR3 contains 15 residues. The CDR3 loop is CASSEGSGTYNEQFF. The CDR3 DNA follows: TGTGCCAGTAGCGAAGGGAGCGGAACTTACAATGAGCAGTTCTTC.

This clone was seen a few times. The rearrangement joins TRBV5-1 to TRBJ2-7, with TRBD1 matching 9 bases. The CDR3 has 15 residues. CDR1 SGHRS and CDR2 YFSETQ come from the germline V gene. V was pared by 4 bases and J by 4 bases, with 9 bases of the junction left unmatched. This chain's CDR3 is CASSENGTGFYEQYF. For the CDR3, the DNA is TGCGCCAGCAGCGAAAACGGGACAGGGTTTTACGAGCAGTACTTC.

This chain joins TRBV19 and TRBJ2-2; TRBD1 matches at 10 bases. V lost 10 bases and J lost 3; bases outside the gene matches: 5. CDR1 and CDR2 (germline): LNHDA, SQIVND (reference sequence). This CDR3 has 14 residues. The CDR3 protein is CATRTGGDTGELFF. The CDR3 DNA reads as TGTGCCACCCGGACAGGGGGGGACACCGGGGAGCTGTTTTTT.

This chain joins TRBV5-1 and TRBJ1-2, with unresolved D. Per the germline V gene, CDR1 is SGHRS and CDR2 is YFSETQ. Trimming removed 0 bases at V and 7 bases at J, with 13 bases between. The CDR3 is 14 amino acids. The DNA for the CDR3 is TGCGCCAGCAGCTTGGGCCAGCGGTTCGGTGGCTACACCTTC. Translation gives CASSLGQRFGGYTF.